The rows below give T cell receptor beta chains drawn from one sample of a study of glioma-infiltrating T cells after dendritic cell vaccination. Only in-frame clones appear in the TCRdb table, and some are missing; sequencing was by immunoSEQ multiplex PCR. The sample yields roughly 100,000 clones, 80% to 90% seen once. The input for sequencing was blood, taken before dendritic cell vaccination. The receptor set was obtained from a human donor with glioblastoma. The CDR3 runs from the conserved cysteine through the conserved F or W. The D gene is left open where the match is weak. Where a row states a size, it is once, few, many or the class of an expanded clone; other rows omit it.

clone size: .
CDR3 length: 14
D gene: .
J gene: TRBJ2-7
V gene: TRBV7-2
CDR3 protein: CASSLGRVSYEQYF
CDR3 DNA: TGTGCCAGCAGCTTAGGCAGGGTCTCCTACGAGCAGTACTTC

clone size: .
CDR3 length: 13
D gene: .
J gene: TRBJ1-2
V gene: TRBV5-1
CDR3 protein: CASSWGEGPGYTF
CDR3 DNA: TGCGCCAGCAGCTGGGGGGAGGGGCCTGGCTACACCTTC

clone size: .
CDR3 length: 14
D gene: .
J gene: TRBJ1-1
V gene: TRBV27
CDR3 protein: CASRGLWVGTEAFF
CDR3 DNA: TGTGCCAGCAGAGGACTATGGGTCGGAACTGAAGCTTTCTTT

clone size: .
CDR3 length: 13
D gene: .
J gene: TRBJ2-1
V gene: TRBV25-1
CDR3 protein: CASSEQARGEQFF
CDR3 DNA: TGTGCCAGCAGTGAACAAGCTCGTGGTGAGCAGTTCTTC

clone size: .
CDR3 length: 16
D gene: TRBD2
J gene: TRBJ2-1
V gene: TRBV5-1
CDR3 protein: CASSSNTGTILPEQFF
CDR3 DNA: TGCGCCAGCAGCTCCAATACCGGGACTATTTTACCGGAGCAGTTCTTC

clone size: .
CDR3 length: 15
D gene: TRBD1
J gene: TRBJ2-3
V gene: TRBV15
CDR3 protein: CATSRETGGADTQYF
CDR3 DNA: TGTGCCACCAGCAGAGAGACAGGGGGCGCAGATACGCAGTATTTT

clone size: .
CDR3 length: 14
D gene: .
J gene: TRBJ2-7
V gene: TRBV7-9
CDR3 protein: CASSRTSFSYEQYF
CDR3 DNA: TGTGCCAGCAGCCGTACTAGTTTCTCCTACGAGCAGTACTTC

clone size: .
CDR3 length: 11
D gene: .
J gene: TRBJ2-1
V gene: TRBV11-3
CDR3 protein: CASTGLNEQFF
CDR3 DNA: TGTGCCAGCACTGGGCTCAATGAGCAGTTCTTC

clone size: .
CDR3 length: 14
D gene: .
J gene: TRBJ2-7
V gene: TRBV11-2
CDR3 protein: CASSPGVSSYEQYF
CDR3 DNA: TGTGCCAGCAGTCCAGGGGTTTCCTCCTACGAGCAGTACTTC

clone size: .
CDR3 length: 15
D gene: TRBD2
J gene: TRBJ2-5
V gene: TRBV5-1
CDR3 protein: CASSPGLAYQETQYF
CDR3 DNA: TGCGCCAGCAGCCCGGGACTAGCGTACCAAGAGACCCAGTACTTC

clone size: .
CDR3 length: 14
D gene: .
J gene: TRBJ1-2
V gene: TRBV6-5
CDR3 protein: CASSLSSSSYGYTF
CDR3 DNA: TGTGCCAGCAGCCTGTCCTCGTCCAGCTATGGCTACACCTTC

clone size: .
CDR3 length: 15
D gene: .
J gene: TRBJ1-5
V gene: TRBV6-1
CDR3 protein: CASSEDPNLNQPQHF
CDR3 DNA: TGTGCCAGCAGTGAAGACCCAAACCTAAATCAGCCCCAGCATTTT

clone size: few
CDR3 length: 17
D gene: .
J gene: TRBJ2-3
V gene: TRBV5-8
CDR3 protein: CASSLGRGWRGADTQYF
CDR3 DNA: TGTGCCAGCAGCTTGGGCCGGGGTTGGCGCGGCGCAGATACGCAGTATTTT

clone size: .
CDR3 length: 12
D gene: .
J gene: TRBJ1-6
V gene: TRBV2
CDR3 protein: CASSEGATPLHF
CDR3 DNA: TGTGCCAGCAGTGAGGGGGCTACTCCCCTCCACTTT

clone size: few
CDR3 length: 15
D gene: TRBD2
J gene: TRBJ2-7
V gene: TRBV4-1
CDR3 protein: CASSLLAGDSYEQYF
CDR3 DNA: TGCGCCAGCAGCCTCCTAGCGGGGGACTCCTACGAGCAGTACTTC

clone size: once
CDR3 length: 15
D gene: TRBD1
J gene: TRBJ1-1
V gene: TRBV7-8
CDR3 protein: CASSPGTGGITEAFF
CDR3 DNA: TGTGCCAGCAGCCCCGGGACAGGGGGGATCACTGAAGCTTTCTTT

clone size: .
CDR3 length: 16
D gene: TRBD1
J gene: TRBJ1-6
V gene: TRBV7-8
CDR3 protein: CASSDRGKSYNSPLHF
CDR3 DNA: TGTGCCAGCAGCGACAGGGGAAAGTCCTATAATTCACCCCTCCACTTT

clone size: .
CDR3 length: 15
D gene: TRBD1
J gene: TRBJ2-5
V gene: TRBV11-3
CDR3 protein: CASSKRTGGDETQYF
CDR3 DNA: TGTGCCAGCAGCAAACGGACAGGGGGCGATGAGACCCAGTACTTC

clone size: .
CDR3 length: 14
D gene: .
J gene: TRBJ1-1
V gene: TRBV11-2
CDR3 protein: CASSEGGWDTEAFF
CDR3 DNA: TGTGCCAGCAGCGAGGGAGGATGGGACACTGAAGCTTTCTTT

clone size: many
CDR3 length: 15
D gene: TRBD1
J gene: TRBJ2-3
V gene: TRBV9
CDR3 protein: CASTQQGARSDTQYF
CDR3 DNA: TGTGCCAGCACCCAACAGGGGGCTAGGTCAGATACGCAGTATTTT

clone size: .
CDR3 length: 13
D gene: .
J gene: TRBJ1-4
V gene: TRBV4-1
CDR3 protein: CASSLVMNEKLFF
CDR3 DNA: TGCGCCAGCAGCCTAGTCATGAATGAAAAACTGTTTTTT

clone size: few
CDR3 length: 16
D gene: TRBD1
J gene: TRBJ1-1
V gene: TRBV4-2
CDR3 protein: CASSIGTGIWDTEAFF
CDR3 DNA: TGTGCCAGTAGTATCGGGACAGGGATCTGGGACACTGAAGCTTTCTTT

clone size: .
CDR3 length: 14
D gene: .
J gene: TRBJ2-7
V gene: TRBV7-6
CDR3 protein: CASSLGSRAYEQYF
CDR3 DNA: TGTGCCAGCAGCTTGGGCTCGCGTGCCTACGAGCAGTACTTC

clone size: .
CDR3 length: 14
D gene: .
J gene: TRBJ1-2
V gene: TRBV11-2
CDR3 protein: CASSLVRGNYGYTF
CDR3 DNA: TGTGCCAGCAGCTTAGTACGGGGTAACTATGGCTACACCTTC

clone size: .
CDR3 length: 14
D gene: .
J gene: TRBJ1-2
V gene: TRBV30
CDR3 protein: CAWSVNRVENGYTF
CDR3 DNA: TGTGCCTGGAGTGTCAACAGGGTGGAGAATGGCTACACCTTC

clone size: .
CDR3 length: 15
D gene: TRBD2
J gene: TRBJ2-5
V gene: TRBV7-3
CDR3 protein: CASSLRGGRQETQYF
CDR3 DNA: TGTGCCAGCAGCTTAAGGGGAGGGCGACAAGAGACCCAGTACTTC

clone size: .
CDR3 length: 16
D gene: TRBD2
J gene: TRBJ2-5
V gene: TRBV6-5
CDR3 protein: CASSYDSGGAGETQYF
CDR3 DNA: TGTGCCAGCAGTTACGATAGCGGGGGGGCCGGAGAGACCCAGTACTTC

clone size: .
CDR3 length: 12
D gene: .
J gene: TRBJ2-3
V gene: TRBV19
CDR3 protein: CASSIDRDTQYF
CDR3 DNA: TGTGCCAGTAGTATAGATCGAGATACGCAGTATTTT

clone size: .
CDR3 length: 12
D gene: .
J gene: TRBJ2-3
V gene: TRBV6-6
CDR3 protein: CASRLETDTQYF
CDR3 DNA: TGTGCCAGCAGATTAGAAACAGATACGCAGTATTTT

clone size: .
CDR3 length: 15
D gene: TRBD1
J gene: TRBJ1-1
V gene: TRBV7-8
CDR3 protein: CASSYLRGQGTEAFF
CDR3 DNA: TGTGCCAGCAGTTATTTAAGGGGGCAGGGCACTGAAGCTTTCTTT

clone size: .
CDR3 length: 17
D gene: TRBD1
J gene: TRBJ1-5
V gene: TRBV7-2
CDR3 protein: CASSSRSVRDSDQPQHF
CDR3 DNA: TGTGCCAGCAGCTCCCGGAGCGTAAGGGACAGCGATCAGCCCCAGCATTTT

clone size: .
CDR3 length: 13
D gene: .
J gene: TRBJ2-1
V gene: TRBV30
CDR3 protein: CAWNRRENNEQFF
CDR3 DNA: TGTGCCTGGAATCGAAGGGAGAACAATGAGCAGTTCTTC

clone size: few
CDR3 length: 13
D gene: .
J gene: TRBJ1-2
V gene: TRBV7-9
CDR3 protein: CASRGGAAYGYTF
CDR3 DNA: TGTGCCAGCCGGGGGGGGGCGGCTTATGGCTACACCTTC

clone size: .
CDR3 length: 13
D gene: .
J gene: TRBJ2-7
V gene: TRBV7-9
CDR3 protein: CASRGPASYEQYF
CDR3 DNA: TGTGCCAGTAGAGGCCCAGCCTCCTACGAGCAGTACTTC

clone size: .
CDR3 length: 15
D gene: .
J gene: TRBJ1-1
V gene: TRBV6-1
CDR3 protein: CASIPWTARNTEAFF
CDR3 DNA: TGTGCCAGCATCCCATGGACAGCTCGGAACACTGAAGCTTTCTTT

clone size: .
CDR3 length: 15
D gene: TRBD1
J gene: TRBJ2-3
V gene: TRBV30
CDR3 protein: CAWSRSGQGSDTQYF
CDR3 DNA: TGTGCCTGGAGTCGAAGTGGACAGGGCTCAGATACGCAGTATTTT

clone size: .
CDR3 length: 13
D gene: .
J gene: TRBJ1-2
V gene: TRBV30
CDR3 protein: CAYTTQGNYGYTF
CDR3 DNA: TGTGCCTATACGACTCAGGGGAACTATGGCTACACCTTC

clone size: .
CDR3 length: 16
D gene: .
J gene: TRBJ2-3
V gene: TRBV11-2
CDR3 protein: CASSLELPSLTDTQYF
CDR3 DNA: TGTGCCAGCAGCTTAGAACTGCCATCCCTCACAGATACGCAGTATTTT

clone size: once
CDR3 length: 15
D gene: .
J gene: TRBJ2-2
V gene: TRBV18
CDR3 protein: CASSPPGADGGELFF
CDR3 DNA: TGTGCCAGCTCACCACCAGGGGCAGATGGCGGGGAGCTGTTTTTT

clone size: few
CDR3 length: 14
D gene: .
J gene: TRBJ2-1
V gene: TRBV27
CDR3 protein: CASSRVSSYNEQFF
CDR3 DNA: TGTGCCAGCTCCAGGGTGAGCTCCTACAATGAGCAGTTCTTC

clone size: .
CDR3 length: 15
D gene: TRBD2
J gene: TRBJ2-5
V gene: TRBV7-2
CDR3 protein: CASSLAAPRGGTQYF
CDR3 DNA: TGTGCCAGCAGCTTAGCCGCGCCCCGGGGGGGGACCCAGTACTTC

clone size: .
CDR3 length: 15
D gene: .
J gene: TRBJ1-2
V gene: TRBV7-9
CDR3 protein: CASSPSLGPGNGYTF
CDR3 DNA: TGTGCCAGCAGCCCATCCTTGGGGCCTGGGAATGGCTACACCTTC

clone size: .
CDR3 length: 15
D gene: TRBD1
J gene: TRBJ1-2
V gene: TRBV10-3
CDR3 protein: CAISTGTGGNYGYTF
CDR3 DNA: TGTGCCATCAGTACCGGGACAGGGGGCAACTATGGCTACACCTTC

clone size: .
CDR3 length: 12
D gene: .
J gene: TRBJ1-2
V gene: TRBV9
CDR3 protein: CASSVAEGGYTF
CDR3 DNA: TGTGCCAGCAGCGTAGCAGAGGGTGGCTACACCTTC

clone size: .
CDR3 length: 15
D gene: TRBD2
J gene: TRBJ2-7
V gene: TRBV5-1
CDR3 protein: CASSPGLAGGYEQYF
CDR3 DNA: TGCGCCAGCAGCCCTGGACTAGCGGGGGGATACGAGCAGTACTTC